A single sample is the source of the 13 T cell receptor beta chains below, sequenced in a study of cytomegalovirus exposure and HLA in healthy donors. Primers included in the PCR were 60 Vbeta and 13 Jbeta primers. Data came from immunoSEQ multiplex PCR; TCRdb stores just in-frame clones and leaves some out. The sample contains about 160,000 clones, roughly 83% of which appear only once. Source material: PBMCs. The source of these receptors is a man aged 25-40 years in good health and CMV-seronegative.

The V and J genes are TRBV12-5 and TRBJ2-5; 7 positions agree with TRBD2. This CDR3 contains 15 residues. V lost 1 base and J lost 5; bases outside the gene matches: 7. From germline, CDR1 is LGHNT and CDR2 FRNRAP. CDR3: CASGLDGTTGETQYF. For the CDR3, the DNA is TGTGCTAGTGGTTTGGACGGGACTACCGGGGAGACCCAGTACTTC.

Concerning this clone itself: The junction and the germline gene differ at one end; a read error may be behind it. The CDR3, as DNA: TGTGCCAGCAGCCCGACAGGATTTAATCATCCCCAGCATTTT. As protein: CASSPTGFNHPQHF. The gene calls are TRBV7-9 and TRBJ1-5; D is possibly TRBD1 (6 bases). This CDR3 spans 14 amino acids. The V gene's germline CDR1 is SEHNR and CDR2 FQNEAQ (reference sequence). The full variable domain, completed using reference TRBV7-9 and TRBJ1-5, is DTGVSQNPRHKITKRGQNVTFRCDPISEHNRLYWYRQTLGQGPEFLTYFQNEAQLEKSRLLSDRFSAERPKGSFSTLEIQRTEQGDSAMYLCASSPTGFNHPQHFGDGTRLSIL.

This chain uses TRBV19 with TRBJ1-6, with 10 bases aligning to TRBD1. The CDR3 contains 13 residues. Germline CDR1 is LNHDA and CDR2 is SQIVND (reference sequence). Trimming at V came to 9 bases and at J to 8 bases, leaving 4 bases not matched to a gene. CDR3 sequence (DNA): TGTGCCAGCTCCGGGACAGGGGATTCACCCCTCCACTTT. As protein: CASSGTGDSPLHF.

This clone was detected only once. This chain links TRBV30 with TRBJ1-2; possible D gene TRBD1, 5 bases. CDR1 is GTSNPN, CDR2 SVGIG, per germline (reference sequence). V was cut by 4 bases and J by 8 bases, with 17 bases left in between. The length of the CDR3 is 13 residues. CDR3 nucleotides: TGTGCCTGGACCTTGGTCGGGGGGGAAGGCTACACCTTC. This codes for CAWTLVGGEGYTF. Combining the CDR3 with reference TRBV30 and TRBJ1-2 gives the whole variable domain SQTIHQWPATLVQPVGSPLSLECTVEGTSNPNLYWYRQAAGRGLQLLFYSVGIGQISSEVPQNLSASRPQDRQFILSSKKLLLSDSGFYLCAWTLVGGEGYTFGSGTRLTVV.

J is TRBJ1-5 and V is TRBV19, with 7 positions matching TRBD1. This CDR3 has 13 amino acids. In germline, CDR1 is LNHDA, CDR2 SQIVND (reference sequence). After removal of 6 bases from V and 8 bases from J, the junction contained 7 bases not matched to a gene. DNA of the CDR3: TGTGCCAGTAGGGGACAGACTCCGGAGCCCCAGCATTTT. Its translation is CASRGQTPEPQHF. The whole variable domain, remainder taken from reference TRBV19 and TRBJ1-5, is DGGITQSPKYLFRKEGQNVTLSCEQNLNHDAMYWYRQDPGQGLRLIYYSQIVNDFQKGDIAEGYSVSREKKESFPLTVTSAQKNPTAFYLCASRGQTPEPQHFGDGTRLSIL.

V gene TRBV19 combines with J gene TRBJ1-4; 7 nucleotides align to TRBD1. This CDR3 comprises 16 residues. Germline V CDR1 and CDR2: LNHDA, SQIVND (reference sequence). Trimming removed 4 bases from V and 8 bases from J; junction bases left unmatched: 13. CDR3 sequence reads: CASSTRRDRVGEKLFF. The CDR3 DNA is TGTGCCAGTAGTACCCGGCGAGACAGGGTAGGAGAAAAACTGTTTTTT.

The CDR3 nucleotides are TGCAGCGTTCTATGGCCTGGCGGCACTGAAGCTTTCTTT. It specifies CSVLWPGGTEAFF. The chain couples TRBV29-1 to TRBJ1-1; D is uncertain. Germline CDR1 and CDR2: SQVTM and ANQGSEA. Between the trimmed V and J ends, which lost 5 bases and 4 bases, there was a span of 14 bases. The CDR3 is 13 residues long.

CDR3 in DNA: TGTGCCAGCAGCTCGCAACTAGCGGGAGGGCTCGGGAGGGCAGATACGCAGTATTTT. This encodes CASSSQLAGGLGRADTQYF. The V and J genes are TRBV7-8 and TRBJ2-3, with 13 bases fitting TRBD2. The CDR3 totals 19 residues. Germline loops: CDR1 SGHVS, CDR2 FQNEAQ. V shed 4 bases and J 4 bases; nucleotides not matched to a gene: 14.

The DNA for the CDR3 is TGTGCCAGCAGGGCGGGGGGGGAAGAGCAGTACTTC. Translated: CASRAGGEEQYF. The rearrangement links TRBV11-2 to TRBJ2-7; the match to TRBD2 covers 9 bases. The CDR3 consists of 12 residues. With V trimmed by 6 bases and J by 7 bases, 4 bases remained unmatched. Germline-derived CDR1 and CDR2 are SGHAT and FQNNGV.

This clone appeared a few times. This chain joins TRBV4-2 and TRBJ2-7; 10 positions agree with TRBD2. CDR1 LGHNA and CDR2 YNFKEQ come from the germline V gene. After removal of 5 bases from V and 4 bases from J, the junction contained 11 bases not matched to a gene. The CDR3 runs 16 residues. CDR3 DNA sequence: TGTGCCAGCAGCTTGAGGGTGGGACTAGCGAGATACGAGCAGTACTTC. Protein: CASSLRVGLARYEQYF.

The gene calls are TRBV5-4 and TRBJ2-7, with 7 bases that match TRBD2. In germline, CDR1 is SGHNT, CDR2 YYREEE (reference sequence). The ends lost 4 bases at V and 5 bases at J; junction bases unmatched: 3. CDR3 size: 12 residues. The CDR3 is CASSIAGDEQYF. The CDR3 DNA is TGTGCCAGCAGCATTGCGGGGGACGAGCAGTACTTC.

This chain joins TRBV7-2 and TRBJ2-7; 10 bases are shared with TRBD2. Germline CDR1 is SGHTA and CDR2 is FQGNSA. The CDR3 spans 16 residues. Losses at the gene ends were 1 base for V and 2 bases for J; bases not matched to a gene: 5. The chain's CDR3 is CASSLDRTSGTYEQYF. CDR3 in DNA: TGTGCCAGCAGCTTAGATAGGACTAGCGGAACCTACGAGCAGTACTTC.

The CDR3 DNA follows: TGTGCCAGCAGCTTAGGGCTAGCGGGGAGAACAGATACGCAGTATTTT. Residues: CASSLGLAGRTDTQYF. The rearrangement links TRBV7-6 to TRBJ2-3, with TRBD2 matching over 9 bases. Looked up from germline, CDR1 is SGHVS and CDR2 is FNYEAQ. This CDR3 region has 16 residues. V dropped 1 base and J dropped 3; count of bases not matched to a gene: 5.